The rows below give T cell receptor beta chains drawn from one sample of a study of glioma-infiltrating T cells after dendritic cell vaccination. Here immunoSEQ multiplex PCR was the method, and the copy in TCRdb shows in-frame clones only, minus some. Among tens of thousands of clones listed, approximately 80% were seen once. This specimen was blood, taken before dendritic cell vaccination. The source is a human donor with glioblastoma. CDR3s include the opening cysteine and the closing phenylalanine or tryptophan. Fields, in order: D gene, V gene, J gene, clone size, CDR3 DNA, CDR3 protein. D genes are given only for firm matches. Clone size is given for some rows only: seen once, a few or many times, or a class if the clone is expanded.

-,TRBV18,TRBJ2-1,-,TGTGCCAGCTCACCAGACCATATGGGGGGGTTCTTC,CASSPDHMGGFF
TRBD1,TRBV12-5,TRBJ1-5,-,TGTGCTAGTGGTTGGAACGGACAGGGGGCTTCCCAGCATTTT,CASGWNGQGASQHF
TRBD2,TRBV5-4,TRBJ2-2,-,TGTGCCAGCAGCTTGGGGGGACTAGCTTCGAACACCGGGGAGCTGTTTTTT,CASSLGGLASNTGELFF
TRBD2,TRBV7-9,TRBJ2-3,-,TGTGCCAGCAGCTTCCCGCCGGGGGGGAACACAGATACGCAGTATTTT,CASSFPPGGNTDTQYF
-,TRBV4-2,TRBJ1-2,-,TGTGCCAGCAGCCAAGATTTTGGGGGCGCGGGCTATGGCTACACCTTC,CASSQDFGGAGYGYTF
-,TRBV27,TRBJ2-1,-,TGTGCCAGCAGTTTAACAGGCGGTCCCTACAATGAGCAGTTCTTC,CASSLTGGPYNEQFF
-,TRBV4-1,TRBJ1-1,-,TGCGCCAGCAGCCAGACCATGGGCCCCGACACTGAAGCTTTCTTT,CASSQTMGPDTEAFF
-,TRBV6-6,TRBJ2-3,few,TGTGCCAGCAGTGAGGTGGGCACAGATACGCAGTATTTT,CASSEVGTDTQYF
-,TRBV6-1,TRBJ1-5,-,TGTGCCAGCAGTGAAGCCTGGGGAGGGGATCAGCCCCAGCATTTT,CASSEAWGGDQPQHF
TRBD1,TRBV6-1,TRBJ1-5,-,TGTGCCAGCAGTGCGTGGACAGGGGGCAATCAGCCCCAGCATTTT,CASSAWTGGNQPQHF